This entry describes one T cell receptor (beta chain). The antigen is undetermined. The record originates from a study of T cell responses to AZD1222 COVID-19 vaccine. Measured with immunoSEQ multiplex PCR; TCRdb has only the in-frame clones, and not every one. The repertoire holds 95,000 to 150,000 clones, with over 75% as singletons. The study, taken as a whole, reports: Reports say nearly half of spike-specific TCRs go after unmutated variant regions.

This CDR3 comprises 11 residues. Trimming took 6 bases from V and 1 from J, leaving 7 bases between them. Germline V gene data show CDR1 as DFQATT and CDR2 as SNEGSKA (reference sequence). Specimen: peripheral blood, collected on day 0 of AZD1222 vaccination. The J gene is TRBJ2-7, the V gene TRBV20-1; D remains ambiguous. This clonotype originated in an adult in good health. CDR3 in amino acids: CSASLSYEQYF. The CDR3 DNA is TGCAGTGCATCCCTTTCCTACGAGCAGTACTTC.